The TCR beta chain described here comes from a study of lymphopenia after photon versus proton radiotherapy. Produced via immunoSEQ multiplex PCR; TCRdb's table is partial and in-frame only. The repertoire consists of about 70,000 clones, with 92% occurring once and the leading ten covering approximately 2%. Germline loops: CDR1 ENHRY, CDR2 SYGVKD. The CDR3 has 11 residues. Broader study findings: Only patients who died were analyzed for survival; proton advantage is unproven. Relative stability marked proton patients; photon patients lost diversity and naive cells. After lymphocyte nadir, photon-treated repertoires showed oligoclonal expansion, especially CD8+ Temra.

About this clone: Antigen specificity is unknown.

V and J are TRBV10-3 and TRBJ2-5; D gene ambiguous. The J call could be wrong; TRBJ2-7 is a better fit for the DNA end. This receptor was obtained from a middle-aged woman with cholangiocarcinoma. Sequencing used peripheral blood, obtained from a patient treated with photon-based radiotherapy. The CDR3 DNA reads TGTGCCATCAGTCCGGGTTACGAGCAGTACTTC. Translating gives CAISPGYEQYF.